These 11 T cell receptor beta chains came from one sample sequenced in a study of blood T cell repertoires in COVID-19. Profiling relied on immunoSEQ multiplex PCR, and the TCRdb table lists in-frame clones only, not all of them. Among 55,000 to 75,000 clones, about 88% were seen once, and the ten largest hold 1.3%. The sequencing sample was made of peripheral blood. Receptor source: a man aged 60-69 years with acute or convalescent COVID-19.

V usage is TRBV19 and J usage is TRBJ1-1; D gene uncertain. This CDR3 has 13 amino acids. Germline V gene data show CDR1 as LNHDA and CDR2 as SQIVND (reference sequence). The V end was cut by 4 bases, the J end by 3 bases, with 9 bases between. CDR3 in amino acids: CASSNNQHTEAFF. The CDR3 coding sequence is TGTGCCAGTAGTAACAACCAACACACTGAAGCTTTCTTT.

This chain uses TRBV2 with TRBJ1-1; 10 nucleotides match TRBD1. From germline, CDR1 is SNHLY and CDR2 FYNNEI. The CDR3 spans 14 residues. V trimming: 7 bases; J trimming: 7 bases; junction bases outside the gene matches: 9. CDR3 in DNA: TGTGCCAGCAATCCGGGACAGGGGAGGGATGAAGCTTTCTTT. Its translation: CASNPGQGRDEAFF. The full variable domain, rest sourced from reference TRBV2 and TRBJ1-1, is EPEVTQTPSHQVTQMGQEVILRCVPISNHLYFYWYRQILGQKVEFLVSFYNNEISEKSEIFDDQFSVERPDGSNFTLKIRSTKLEDSAMYFCASNPGQGRDEAFFGQGTRLTVV.

The V and J genes are TRBV18 and TRBJ1-6; D possibly corresponds to TRBD1 (6 bases). The CDR3 runs 14 residues. The V end lost 4 bases, the J end lost 7 bases, and 11 bases lay between the germline ends. The germline V gene has CDR1 KGHSH and CDR2 LQKENI. The CDR3 is CASSLDRSNSPLHF. CDR3 DNA: TGTGCCAGCTCACTAGACAGGTCGAATTCACCCCTCCACTTT.

The genes are TRBV9 and TRBJ2-3; 8 nucleotides match TRBD2. The CDR3 length is 16 residues. V was clipped by 0 bases and J by 7 bases; unmatched bases: 10. From germline, CDR1 is SGDLS and CDR2 YYNGEE. This CDR3 is CASSVGVAGGGHTQYF. Written as DNA, the CDR3 is TGTGCCAGCAGCGTAGGGGTGGCGGGGGGCGGACATACGCAGTATTTT.

The chain uses TRBV6-5 and TRBJ1-4; the D gene is possibly TRBD1 (6 bases). The germline gives CDR1 MNHEY, CDR2 SVGAGI. V lost 6 bases and J lost 7, with 12 bases in between. The CDR3 is 13 amino acids. The CDR3 DNA follows: TGTGCCAGCAGCCTACAGGGTGGTGAAAAACTGTTTTTT. Encoded protein: CASSLQGGEKLFF.

CDR3 DNA sequence: TGTGCCAGCTCACCACAAGGACAGGGGGCTACCGGGGAGCTGTTTTTT. The encoded protein is CASSPQGQGATGELFF. V and J are TRBV18 and TRBJ2-2; 11 bases match TRBD1. From germline, CDR1 is KGHSH and CDR2 LQKENI. The CDR3 totals 16 residues. V was pared by 1 base and J by 5 bases, with 3 bases of the junction left unmatched. Complete variable domain (other parts from reference TRBV18 and TRBJ2-2): NAGVMQNPRHLVRRRGQEARLRCSPMKGHSHVYWYRQLPEEGLKFMVYLQKENIIDESGMPKERFSAEFPKEGPSILRIQQVVRGDSAAYFCASSPQGQGATGELFFGEGSRLTVL.

V and J are TRBV19 and TRBJ2-1; 7 bases fit TRBD1. CDR1 and CDR2 from the germline V gene are LNHDA and SQIVND (reference sequence). This CDR3 is 15 amino acids long. Trimming at V came to 6 bases and at J to 3 bases, leaving 8 bases not matched to a gene. DNA for the CDR3: TGTGCCAGTAGACTAGACAGGGACGTCTACAATGAGCAGTTCTTC. Translated, it gives CASRLDRDVYNEQFF.

This chain connects TRBV27 to TRBJ2-2; TRBD1 matches 8 bases. This CDR3 spans 17 amino acids. In germline, CDR1 is MNHEY, CDR2 SMNVEV (reference sequence). The V segment lost 8 bases and the J segment 4 bases; nucleotides outside the gene matches: 15. The CDR3 DNA follows: TGTGCCAGCGGGCACCGGTACAGGGGGACTTCCACCGGGGAGCTGTTTTTT. It translates to CASGHRYRGTSTGELFF.

The V call is TRBV5-1, the J call TRBJ1-6; no firm D call. This CDR3 is 17 amino acids long. The germline V and J ends were trimmed by 0 bases and 0 bases, with 10 bases remaining between them. Germline CDR1 and CDR2: SGHRS and YFSETQ. CDR3 sequence reads: CASSLEGGSSYNSPLHF. CDR3 coding DNA: TGCGCCAGCAGCTTGGAGGGCGGGAGCTCCTATAATTCACCCCTCCACTTT.

The chain joins TRBV3-1 (or the pseudogene TRBV3-2) to TRBJ1-5; D not certain. CDR1 is LGHDT and CDR2 is YNNKEL in the germline V gene (reference sequence). This CDR3 contains 13 residues. With 0 bases removed from V and 7 bases from J, the gap between germline ends came to 7 bases. This CDR3 reads CASSQDREQPQHF. Written as DNA, the CDR3 is TGTGCCAGCAGCCAAGATCGGGAACAGCCCCAGCATTTT.

This chain links TRBV7-9 with TRBJ1-2; no clear D. Germline values: CDR1 SEHNR, CDR2 FQNEAQ (reference sequence). This CDR3 has 13 amino acids. V was trimmed by 6 bases and J by 1 base, leaving 9 bases between them. In nucleotides, the CDR3 is TGTGCCAGCAGTCTGACTAATAACTATGGCTACACCTTC. Amino acid sequence: CASSLTNNYGYTF.